The 28 T cell receptor beta chains listed next were all sequenced from one sample in a study of blood T cell repertoires in COVID-19. Method: immunoSEQ multiplex PCR; TCRdb's copy keeps in-frame clones and lacks some. The data hold approximately 150,000 clones, with 80% to 90% observed a single time. Sequenced input: peripheral blood. The receptors originated from a man in his forties or fifties with acute or convalescent COVID-19.

The chain links TRBV5-5 to TRBJ2-1; 12 bases agree with TRBD2. CDR1 is SGHKS, CDR2 YYEKEE, per germline (reference sequence). The CDR3 spans 15 residues. The V gene end was trimmed by 0 bases and the J gene end by 6 bases; junction bases not matched to a gene: 1. CDR3 amino acids: CASSLGLAGANEQFF. In DNA form, the CDR3 reads TGTGCCAGCAGCTTGGGACTAGCGGGGGCCAATGAGCAGTTCTTC.

The chain couples TRBV7-3 to TRBJ2-1, with D tentatively TRBD2 (6 bases). Trimming took off 2 bases at V and 6 bases at J, with 14 bases between the two ends. The CDR3 spans 15 residues. Germline CDR1 and CDR2: SGHTA and FQGTGA. The CDR3 DNA is TGTGCCAGCAGCTTAGGCGGGGTTCCGGGCAATGAGCAGTTCTTC. Its protein is CASSLGGVPGNEQFF.

This chain connects TRBV27 to TRBJ1-2; D is undetermined. The V end was cut by 5 bases, the J end by 5 bases, with 9 bases between. There are 12 residues in the CDR3. CDR1 is MNHEY and CDR2 is SMNVEV in the germline V gene (reference sequence). CDR3 bases: TGTGCCAGCAGTCAAGACTTATATGGCTACACCTTC. Its translation is CASSQDLYGYTF.

The chain couples TRBV14 to TRBJ2-3, with 16 bases identical to TRBD2. Per germline, CDR1 SGHDN and CDR2 FVKESK. J was trimmed by 4 bases and V by 4 bases; bases with no gene match: 2. The CDR3 runs to 16 residues. The CDR3 DNA reads TGTGCCAGCAGCCGCGGGACTAGCGGGGGGGCAGATACGCAGTATTTT. Translated, it gives CASSRGTSGGADTQYF.

The chain is built from TRBV30 and TRBJ1-3; TRBD1 is a possible D gene (6 bases). The V and J ends lost 4 bases and 0 bases respectively, with 7 bases between them. The CDR3 is made up of 13 amino acids. Germline CDR1 and CDR2: GTSNPN and SVGIG (reference sequence). CDR3 protein: CAWNRDSGNTIYF. In DNA, the CDR3 is TGTGCCTGGAACAGGGACTCTGGAAACACCATATATTTT.

The V gene is TRBV6-5, the J gene TRBJ1-1; 7 bases map to TRBD1. The CDR3 is made up of 14 amino acids. Germline-derived CDR1 and CDR2 are MNHEY and SVGAGI. Trimming took 7 bases from V and 1 from J; bases not matched to a gene: 6. CDR3 protein: CASTARQGNTEAFF. The CDR3 region has the DNA TGTGCCAGCACGGCCCGACAGGGGAACACTGAAGCTTTCTTT.

This rearrangement joins TRBV19 to TRBJ1-6; weak D call: TRBD1 (5 bases). CDR1 and CDR2 (germline): LNHDA, SQIVND (reference sequence). There are 13 residues in the CDR3. Between the trimmed V and J ends, which lost 4 bases and 11 bases, there was a span of 12 bases. The CDR3 protein is CASSTAGLTPLHF. CDR3 nucleotide sequence: TGTGCCAGTAGTACCGCGGGACTGACACCCCTCCACTTT.

The genes are TRBV14 and TRBJ2-2; D perhaps matches TRBD2 (6 bases). This CDR3 contains 15 residues. Germline V gives CDR1 SGHDN, CDR2 FVKESK. Deletions cut 4 bases from V and 1 base from J, with 10 bases between. In DNA form, the CDR3 reads TGTGCCAGCAGCCCGGGACTCAGGAACACCGGGGAGCTGTTTTTT. Its protein product is CASSPGLRNTGELFF.

The V gene is TRBV19, the J gene TRBJ1-3, with TRBD1 identical over 7 bases. Germline loops: CDR1 LNHDA, CDR2 SQIVND (reference sequence). After removal of 3 bases from V and 0 bases from J, the junction contained 2 bases not matched to a gene. The CDR3 is 15 residues long. For the CDR3, the DNA is TGTGCCAGTAGTATGGGACAGATCTCTGGAAACACCATATATTTT. Translation gives CASSMGQISGNTIYF. The whole variable domain, filled in from reference TRBV19 and TRBJ1-3, reads DGGITQSPKYLFRKEGQNVTLSCEQNLNHDAMYWYRQDPGQGLRLIYYSQIVNDFQKGDIAEGYSVSREKKESFPLTVTSAQKNPTAFYLCASSMGQISGNTIYFGEGSWLTVV.

This chain joins TRBV30 and TRBJ1-2; D remains ambiguous. This CDR3 is built from 11 residues. The germline CDR1 and CDR2 sequences are GTSNPN and SVGIG (reference sequence). Trimming pared 3 bases from V and 2 bases from J, leaving 4 bases between. CDR3 sequence (DNA): TGTGCCTGGAGCGGGAACTATGGCTACACCTTC. Its protein product is CAWSGNYGYTF.

The chain employs TRBV6-5 and TRBJ1-2, with TRBD1 matching 7 bases. Germline assignment: CDR1 MNHEY and CDR2 SVGAGI. The J segment lost 0 bases and the V segment lost 7 bases, leaving 2 bases of the junction unmatched. The CDR3 sequence is 13 residues long. The CDR3 coding sequence is TGTGCCAGCACACAGGGGTCTAACTATGGCTACACCTTC. The encoded protein is CASTQGSNYGYTF.

This clone was found once. V and J are TRBV7-9 and TRBJ2-7, with D tentatively TRBD1 (6 bases). Trimming took off 5 bases at V and 3 bases at J, with 17 bases between the two ends. The CDR3 is made up of 15 amino acids. Germline-derived CDR1 and CDR2 are SEHNR and FQNEAQ (reference sequence). The CDR3 region is CASSPLQGRDYEQYF. CDR3 sequence (DNA): TGTGCCAGCAGCCCCCTGCAGGGGAGAGACTACGAGCAGTACTTC.

Comment on this clone: Other DNA sequences in this sample translate to the same CDR3. The chain combines TRBV4-2 with TRBJ1-1, with 7 bases that match TRBD1. Losses at the gene ends were 0 bases for V and 5 bases for J; bases not matched to a gene: 6. Per the germline V gene, CDR1 is LGHNA and CDR2 is YNFKEQ. The CDR3 covers 15 residues. The CDR3 here is CASSQEGGVGTEAFF. The CDR3 DNA follows: TGTGCCAGCAGCCAAGAAGGGGGCGTAGGGACTGAAGCTTTCTTT.

The sample holds one count of this clone. The rearrangement links TRBV6-5 to TRBJ1-6; weak D call: TRBD1 (5 bases). This CDR3 has 14 residues. Per germline, CDR1 MNHEY and CDR2 SVGAGI. V gave up 6 bases and J gave up 5 bases, with 11 bases separating them. The CDR3 spells CASRGGRDNSPLHF. CDR3 DNA sequence: TGTGCCAGCAGGGGGGGACGGGATAATTCACCCCTCCACTTT.

The chain couples TRBV10-2 to TRBJ2-3; D is perhaps TRBD2 (5 bases). CDR1 WSHSY and CDR2 SAAADI come from the germline V gene. V was pared by 6 bases and J by 0 bases, with 7 bases between. The CDR3 runs 13 residues. CDR3 residues: CASSGESTDTQYF. The DNA for the CDR3 is TGCGCCAGCAGCGGGGAAAGCACAGATACGCAGTATTTT.

The chain uses TRBV7-2 and TRBJ1-1; D might be TRBD1 (5 bases). This CDR3 spans 14 amino acids. Trimming stripped 1 base from V and 4 bases from J, with 10 bases between. CDR1 is SGHTA and CDR2 is FQGNSA in the germline V gene. CDR3 coding DNA: TGTGCCAGCAGCTTAGTTCGGAGGGGCACTGAAGCTTTCTTT. Its protein product is CASSLVRRGTEAFF.

The chain uses TRBV9 and TRBJ1-3, with TRBD1 matching 10 bases. Germline CDR1 is SGDLS and CDR2 is YYNGEE. The junction had 2 bases not matched to a gene; V was cut back by 0 bases and J by 2 bases. The CDR3 totals 16 residues. The DNA for the CDR3 is TGTGCCAGCAGCGTAGAGACAGGGGGCCCTGGAAACACCATATATTTT. As protein: CASSVETGGPGNTIYF.

The CDR3 protein is CASSLGALNRVETQYF. CDR3 coding DNA: TGTGCCAGCAGCTTGGGGGCTCTGAACAGGGTTGAGACCCAGTACTTC. The V and J genes are TRBV5-6 and TRBJ2-5; TRBD1 might be the D (6 bases). From germline, CDR1 is SGHDT and CDR2 YYEEEE. V was cut by 0 bases and J by 5 bases, with 17 bases left in between. The CDR3 is 16 amino acids.

The chain has TRBV19 and TRBJ2-1, with TRBD2 identical over 11 bases. Unmatched junction bases numbered 12, after V lost 5 bases and J lost 6 bases. Germline CDR1 is LNHDA and CDR2 is SQIVND (reference sequence). The CDR3 loop spans 17 amino acids. The CDR3 sequence: CASSPGLAGGRPNEQFF. The DNA for the CDR3 is TGTGCCAGTAGTCCTGGATTAGCGGGGGGGCGGCCCAATGAGCAGTTCTTC.

The chain's CDR3 is CASSVDPRGATYEQYF. CDR3 sequence (DNA): TGTGCCAGCAGCGTGGATCCCAGGGGGGCCACCTACGAGCAGTACTTC. The rearrangement joins TRBV9 to TRBJ2-7; TRBD1 might be the D (7 bases). V was cut by 2 bases and J by 2 bases, with 17 bases left in between. CDR3 length: 16 residues. Germline CDR1 SGDLS, CDR2 YYNGEE.

V gene TRBV10-3 combines with J gene TRBJ1-4; D possibly corresponds to TRBD1 (6 bases). Germline V gene sequence: CDR1 ENHRY, CDR2 SYGVKD. The CDR3 is 15 residues long. V lost 6 bases and J lost 7, with 18 bases in between. The CDR3 DNA reads as TGTGCCATCAGCTGGTCGGGACATCGCGGTGAAAAACTGTTTTTT. It translates to CAISWSGHRGEKLFF.

This clone was recorded only once. In the same sample, other DNA sequences code for this CDR3. The chain carries TRBV7-2 and TRBJ1-5; D gene uncertain. Germline CDR1 and CDR2: SGHTA and FQGNSA. V shed 1 base and J shed 1 base, with 8 bases lying between them. This CDR3 is built from 15 residues. The CDR3 sequence: CASSLGGRSNQPQHF. CDR3 coding DNA: TGTGCCAGCAGCTTAGGAGGGCGAAGCAATCAGCCCCAGCATTTT.

For this clone: This sample also contains other DNA sequences that code for the same CDR3. V is TRBV18 and J is TRBJ1-1; TRBD1 might be the D (5 bases). Germline CDR1 KGHSH, CDR2 LQKENI. The CDR3 is made up of 14 amino acids. V dropped 6 bases and J dropped 0 bases, with 11 bases sitting between them. In nucleotides, the CDR3 is TGTGCCAGCTCGCCGGGGGGTATGAACACTGAAGCTTTCTTT. Protein: CASSPGGMNTEAFF.

The rearrangement uses TRBV7-9 and TRBJ2-7; perhaps TRBD2 as D (5 bases). This CDR3 has 15 amino acids. CDR1 is SEHNR and CDR2 is FQNEAQ in the germline V gene (reference sequence). Trimming removed 3 bases at V and 2 bases at J, with 14 bases between. CDR3 sequence reads: CASSFLHGLPYEQYF. The CDR3 bases are TGTGCCAGCAGCTTTTTGCACGGACTCCCCTACGAGCAGTACTTC.

The genes are TRBV4-1 and TRBJ1-3; D ambiguous. Germline CDR1 and CDR2: MGHRA and YSYEKL. V was trimmed by 4 bases and J by 2 bases, leaving 15 bases between them. The CDR3 consists of 16 residues. The CDR3 sequence: CASSRPEAGTGNTIYF. The CDR3, as DNA: TGCGCCAGCAGCCGCCCCGAGGCGGGGACTGGAAACACCATATATTTT.

The chain recombines TRBV5-1 with TRBJ2-6, with D possibly TRBD1 on 6 matching bases. The CDR3 length is 16 residues. V lost 5 bases, J lost 0 bases, and 12 bases lay in between. The germline V gene has CDR1 SGHRS and CDR2 YFSETQ. CDR3 loop: CASSRTASSGANVLTF. CDR3 bases: TGCGCCAGCAGTAGGACAGCCAGCTCTGGGGCCAACGTCCTGACTTTC. Based on the CDR3 plus reference TRBV5-1 and TRBJ2-6, the full variable domain is KAGVTQTPRYLIKTRGQQVTLSCSPISGHRSVSWYQQTPGQGLQFLFEYFSETQRNKGNFPGRFSGRQFSNSRSEMNVSTLELGDSALYLCASSRTASSGANVLTFGAGSRLTVL.

The chain is built from TRBV6-5 and TRBJ2-5; D unresolved. Trimming took 0 bases from V and 7 from J, leaving 9 bases between them. The CDR3 spans 13 residues. Germline V gives CDR1 MNHEY, CDR2 SVGAGI. The CDR3 sequence is CASSYSNPGTQYF. For the CDR3, the DNA is TGTGCCAGCAGTTACTCGAATCCGGGGACCCAGTACTTC.

The chain links TRBV19 to TRBJ1-2; tentatively, D is TRBD1 (5 bases). CDR1 and CDR2 from the germline V gene are LNHDA and SQIVND (reference sequence). Trimming took 4 bases from V and 7 from J, leaving 19 bases between them. The CDR3 has 15 amino acids. The CDR3 spells CASSTDRGKGSGYTF. The CDR3 DNA reads as TGTGCCAGTAGTACCGACAGAGGAAAGGGGTCTGGCTACACCTTC.